This T cell receptor (beta chain) stems from a study of Ad26.COV2.S vaccination and SARS-CoV-2 variants. Study in general: Ad26.COV2.S arm of COV1001 included the donor.

Assay used: immunoSEQ multiplex PCR; TCRdb lists only in-frame clones, some missing. The repertoire has about half a million clones, about nine tenths of them found once; the top ten carry approximately 1.7%. Study results and caveats: Vaccinated individuals (as opposed to placebo recipients) had higher spike-specific TCR breadth. Breadth, reportedly substantial, characterized the spike-specific CD8+ and CD4+ T cell responses after vaccination.

Treatment: roughly 19 received Ad26.COV2.S at low or high dose, single or two shots; a few received placebo; per-sample allocation not given. Collection of samples fell on day 63 after the first vaccine or placebo injection. This clone came up once. Its target is not known. The receptor was isolated from a person between 18 and 59 years old who received the Ad26.COV2.S COVID-19 vaccine or a placebo. The source was peripheral blood, collected in a trial of Ad26.COV2.S vaccine versus placebo.

CDR3 sequence: CASNKRGSGSFSTDTQYF. CDR3 DNA sequence: TGTGCCAGCAATAAAAGGGGTAGCGGATCTTTTAGCACAGATACGCAGTATTTT. V usage is TRBV2 and J usage is TRBJ2-3, with D possibly matching TRBD2 (6 bases). This CDR3 has 18 residues. Trimming pared 7 bases from V and 0 bases from J, leaving 23 bases between. The germline gives CDR1 SNHLY, CDR2 FYNNEI.